The clone carrying this TCR beta chain was observed a handful of times. Its antigen is not identified. Conversion of TCR transcripts into cDNA relied on 5'RACE template switching, which added a universal primer site and UMIs. A single record per CDR3 protein comes from TCRdb applying MiXCR to the 5' RACE reads. The data contain around 320,000 distinct CDR3 sequences, 4% to 5.5% of them singletons. This sample is drawn from a study of T cells after yellow fever vaccination. Unmatched junction bases numbered 8, after V lost 3 bases and J lost 9 bases. The CDR3 runs to 14 residues. The germline CDR1 and CDR2 sequences are SGHTA and FQGTGA. Findings of the study overall: Contamination of FACS-sorted repertoires by abundant clonotypes from the bulk population could occur. Weaker overall was a secondary response that nonetheless peaked faster, on day 5 versus 15.

Sample: PBMCs, taken 15 days after the yellow fever booster vaccination. The chain carries TRBV7-3 and TRBJ2-1, with 7 bases lining up with TRBD2. The receptor comes from a man younger than 30 who received the YFV17D yellow fever vaccine. In nucleotides, the CDR3 is TGTGCCAGCAGCTTCGGGACTATCAGTAGTGAGCAGTTCTTC. It translates to CASSFGTISSEQFF.